A selection of T cell receptor beta chains follows, all from one sample in a study of a mutant IDH1 vaccine in newly diagnosed glioma. No antigens are known for them. Some clones are missing from TCRdb's copy, which holds only in-frame ones; the method was immunoSEQ multiplex PCR. The sample lists more than 50,000 clones; 80% were seen once. The input for sequencing was PBMCs, taken from a glioma patient whose treatment included an IDH1 peptide vaccine. The source of these receptors is a man aged 50 or older with glioma. CDR3s include the opening cysteine and the closing phenylalanine or tryptophan. D genes are given only for firm matches. Not every row has a clone size; where given, it reads once, few, many or a size class.

d_gene: .; v_gene: TRBV10-3; j_gene: TRBJ2-3; len: 11; abundance: .; CDR3nt: TGTGCCATCAGAAGCACAGATACGCAGTATTTT; CDR3aa: CAIRSTDTQYF
d_gene: .; v_gene: TRBV27; j_gene: TRBJ1-1; len: 15; abundance: .; CDR3nt: TGTGCCAGCAGTTCACGGCTAATAATGAACACTGAAGCTTTCTTT; CDR3aa: CASSSRLIMNTEAFF
d_gene: .; v_gene: TRBV20-1; j_gene: TRBJ1-2; len: 11; abundance: .; CDR3nt: TGCAGTGCTAGACAGGGATGGGGCTACACCTTC; CDR3aa: CSARQGWGYTF
d_gene: TRBD2; v_gene: TRBV5-1; j_gene: TRBJ2-1; len: 17; abundance: .; CDR3nt: TGCGCCAGCAGCCCCGGTAGGAGCGGGGGTCTCTCCAATGAGCAGTTCTTC; CDR3aa: CASSPGRSGGLSNEQFF
d_gene: .; v_gene: TRBV4-2; j_gene: TRBJ1-2; len: 15; abundance: .; CDR3nt: TGTGCCAGCAGCCAAGAGTATAGGGAGGGATATGGCTACACCTTC; CDR3aa: CASSQEYREGYGYTF
d_gene: .; v_gene: TRBV29-1; j_gene: TRBJ1-1; len: 12; abundance: .; CDR3nt: TGCAGCGTTGGAGGGTTGTCGCCTGAAGCTTTCTTT; CDR3aa: CSVGGLSPEAFF
d_gene: .; v_gene: TRBV19; j_gene: TRBJ1-2; len: 13; abundance: .; CDR3nt: TGTGCCAGTAGTATAGGGTCACCCTATGGCTACACCTTC; CDR3aa: CASSIGSPYGYTF
d_gene: .; v_gene: TRBV4-1; j_gene: TRBJ1-4; len: 18; abundance: .; CDR3nt: TGCGCCAGCAGCCAAGCCATCGCCATGGGGAGGGCACGAGAAAAACTGTTTTTT; CDR3aa: CASSQAIAMGRAREKLFF
d_gene: .; v_gene: TRBV4-1; j_gene: TRBJ2-3; len: 17; abundance: medium-sized; CDR3nt: TGCGCCAGCAGCACACCCTCGCGGCCCGATTCAGCAGATACGCAGTATTTT; CDR3aa: CASSTPSRPDSADTQYF
d_gene: .; v_gene: TRBV2; j_gene: TRBJ1-2; len: 17; abundance: .; CDR3nt: TGTGCCAGCAGTGATCCGGCAGGGAGAGGTGCTAACTATGGCTACACCTTC; CDR3aa: CASSDPAGRGANYGYTF
d_gene: TRBD1; v_gene: TRBV6-5; j_gene: TRBJ1-3; len: 14; abundance: few; CDR3nt: TGTGCCACCCAGGACAGGCGCTCTGGAAACACCATATATTTT; CDR3aa: CATQDRRSGNTIYF
d_gene: .; v_gene: TRBV19; j_gene: TRBJ2-7; len: 14; abundance: .; CDR3nt: TGTGCCACCAGGGGGGGGGACGTCCACGGCGAGCAGTACTTC; CDR3aa: CATRGGDVHGEQYF
d_gene: TRBD1; v_gene: TRBV5-1; j_gene: TRBJ2-6; len: 18; abundance: .; CDR3nt: TGCGCCAGCAGCTTGGTTGCTCAGGGGGCAACGGGGGCCAACGTCCTGACTTTC; CDR3aa: CASSLVAQGATGANVLTF
d_gene: TRBD2; v_gene: TRBV18; j_gene: TRBJ2-1; len: 17; abundance: once; CDR3nt: TGTGCCAGCTCACCACCGACTAGCGGGAGAATAAGGGATGAGCAGTTCTTC; CDR3aa: CASSPPTSGRIRDEQFF
d_gene: TRBD1; v_gene: TRBV7-2; j_gene: TRBJ1-2; len: 13; abundance: .; CDR3nt: TGTGCCAGCGAAACAGGGGGATTCTATGGCTACACCTTC; CDR3aa: CASETGGFYGYTF
d_gene: .; v_gene: TRBV25-1; j_gene: TRBJ1-6; len: 14; abundance: .; CDR3nt: TGTGCCAGCAGTGAGGTTACGGGGAATTCACCCCTCCACTTT; CDR3aa: CASSEVTGNSPLHF
d_gene: TRBD2; v_gene: TRBV4-1; j_gene: TRBJ2-7; len: 15; abundance: .; CDR3nt: TGCGCCAGCAGCCAACCAACTAGCGGGAGGACCGAGCAGTACTTC; CDR3aa: CASSQPTSGRTEQYF
d_gene: .; v_gene: TRBV6-5; j_gene: TRBJ1-6; len: 14; abundance: .; CDR3nt: TGTGCCAGCAGCCGGACCGCGTATAATTCACCCCTCCACTTT; CDR3aa: CASSRTAYNSPLHF
d_gene: TRBD1; v_gene: TRBV18; j_gene: TRBJ2-3; len: 16; abundance: .; CDR3nt: TGTGCCAGCTCACCAGTGGGGGTCGGACAGGCCAATACGCAGTATTTT; CDR3aa: CASSPVGVGQANTQYF
d_gene: .; v_gene: TRBV19; j_gene: TRBJ2-1; len: 13; abundance: once; CDR3nt: TGTGCCACTTCTGGATGGGACCTCGATGAGCAGTTCTTC; CDR3aa: CATSGWDLDEQFF
d_gene: .; v_gene: TRBV18; j_gene: TRBJ2-5; len: 13; abundance: .; CDR3nt: TGTGCCAGCTCACCAGGACAGCAAGAGACCCAGTACTTC; CDR3aa: CASSPGQQETQYF